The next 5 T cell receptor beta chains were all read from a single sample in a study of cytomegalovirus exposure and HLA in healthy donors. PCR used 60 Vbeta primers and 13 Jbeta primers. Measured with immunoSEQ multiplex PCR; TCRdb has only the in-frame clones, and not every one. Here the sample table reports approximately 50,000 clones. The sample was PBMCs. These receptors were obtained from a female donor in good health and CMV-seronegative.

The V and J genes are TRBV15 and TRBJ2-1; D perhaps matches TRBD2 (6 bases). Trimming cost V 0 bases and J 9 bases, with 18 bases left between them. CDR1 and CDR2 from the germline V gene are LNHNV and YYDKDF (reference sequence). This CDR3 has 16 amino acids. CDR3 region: CATSRDPEGPLGEQFF. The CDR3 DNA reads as TGTGCCACCAGCAGAGATCCGGAGGGCCCTCTAGGTGAGCAGTTCTTC.

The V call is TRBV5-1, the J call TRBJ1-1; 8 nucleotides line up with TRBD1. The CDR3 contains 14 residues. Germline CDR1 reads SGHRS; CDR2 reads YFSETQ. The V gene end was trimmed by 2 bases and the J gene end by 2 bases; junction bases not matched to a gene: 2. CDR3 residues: CASSFGQGNTEAFF. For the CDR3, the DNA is TGCGCCAGCAGCTTCGGACAGGGCAACACTGAAGCTTTCTTT.

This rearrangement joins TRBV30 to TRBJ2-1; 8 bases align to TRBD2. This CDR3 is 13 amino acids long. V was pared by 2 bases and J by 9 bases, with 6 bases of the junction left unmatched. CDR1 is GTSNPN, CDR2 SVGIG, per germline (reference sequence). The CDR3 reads CAWSTGGPAEQFF. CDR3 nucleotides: TGTGCCTGGAGTACGGGAGGGCCGGCTGAGCAGTTCTTC.

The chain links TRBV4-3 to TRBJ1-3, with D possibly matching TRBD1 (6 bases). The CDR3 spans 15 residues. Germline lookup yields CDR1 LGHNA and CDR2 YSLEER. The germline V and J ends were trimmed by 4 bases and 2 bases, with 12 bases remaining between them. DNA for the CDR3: TGCGCCAGCAGCCTGGCGGGGGGCGCTGGAAACACCATATATTTT. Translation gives CASSLAGGAGNTIYF.

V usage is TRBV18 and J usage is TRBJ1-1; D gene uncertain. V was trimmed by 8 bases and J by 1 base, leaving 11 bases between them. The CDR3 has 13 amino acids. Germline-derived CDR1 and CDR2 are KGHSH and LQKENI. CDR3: CASGRGWNTEAFF. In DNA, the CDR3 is TGTGCCAGCGGGCGGGGATGGAACACTGAAGCTTTCTTT.